This T cell receptor beta chain was sequenced in a study of cytomegalovirus exposure and HLA in healthy donors. The study, taken as a whole, reports: A reported reduction in N-insertions relative to the roughly 670-donor mean was seen in an Asian-associated ancestry cluster in a later analysis.

V lost 8 bases, J lost 2 bases, and 3 bases stayed unmatched. Looked up from germline, CDR1 is MNHNS and CDR2 is SASEGT. CDR3 length equals 14 residues. With 60 Vbeta and 13 Jbeta primers, the PCR was carried out. Repertoires were generated with immunoSEQ multiplex PCR, while TCRdb's copy carries only in-frame clones and drops some. The sample holds fewer than 90,000 clones, about three quarters seen once. With regard to this clone: Its antigen is still unknown.

The source of this sequence is a man under 40 in good health and CMV-seropositive. This chain joins TRBV6-1 and TRBJ1-5; 10 nucleotides agree with TRBD1. Sequences were obtained from PBMCs. CDR3 in amino acids: CASEDRGRNQPQHF. The CDR3, as DNA: TGTGCCAGCGAAGACAGGGGGCGCAATCAGCCCCAGCATTTT.